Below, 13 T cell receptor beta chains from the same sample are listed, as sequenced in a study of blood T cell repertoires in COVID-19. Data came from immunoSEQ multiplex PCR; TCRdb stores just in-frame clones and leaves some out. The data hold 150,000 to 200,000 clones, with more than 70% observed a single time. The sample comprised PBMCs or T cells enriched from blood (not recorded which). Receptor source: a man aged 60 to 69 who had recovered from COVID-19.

The DNA of the CDR3 is TGTGCCAGCAGCTTGTGGTCTGGCAGTGAGCAGTTCTTC. This encodes CASSLWSGSEQFF. The genes are TRBV5-4 and TRBJ2-1; no clear D gene. The CDR3 is 13 amino acids. Looked up from germline, CDR1 is SGHNT and CDR2 is YYREEE (reference sequence). The V gene lost 1 base and the J gene lost 9 bases, with 11 bases spanning the gap.

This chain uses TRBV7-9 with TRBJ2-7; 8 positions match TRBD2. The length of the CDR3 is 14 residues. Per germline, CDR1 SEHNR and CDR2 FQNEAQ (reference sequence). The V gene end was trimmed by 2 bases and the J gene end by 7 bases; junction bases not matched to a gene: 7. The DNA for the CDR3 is TGTGCCAGCAGCTTATACTCGGGAGGGGGGGAGCAGTACTTC. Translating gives CASSLYSGGGEQYF. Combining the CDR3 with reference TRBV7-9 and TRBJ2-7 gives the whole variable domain DTGVSQNPRHKITKRGQNVTFRCDPISEHNRLYWYRQTLGQGPEFLTYFQNEAQLEKSRLLSDRFSAERPKGSFSTLEIQRTEQGDSAMYLCASSLYSGGGEQYFGPGTRLTVT.

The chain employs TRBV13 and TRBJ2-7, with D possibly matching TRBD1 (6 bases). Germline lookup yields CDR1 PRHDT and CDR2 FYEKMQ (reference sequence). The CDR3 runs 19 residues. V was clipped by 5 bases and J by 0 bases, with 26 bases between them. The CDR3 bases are TGTGCCAGCAGCACCCGTCGGGACACAGGGATATTGAGCTCCTACGAGCAGTACTTC. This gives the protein CASSTRRDTGILSSYEQYF.

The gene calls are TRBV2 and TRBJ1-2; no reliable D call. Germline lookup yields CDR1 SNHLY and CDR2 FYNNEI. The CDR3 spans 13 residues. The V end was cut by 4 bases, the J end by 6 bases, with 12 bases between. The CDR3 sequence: CASSVGSINGYTF. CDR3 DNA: TGTGCCAGCAGTGTGGGGAGCATAAATGGCTACACCTTC. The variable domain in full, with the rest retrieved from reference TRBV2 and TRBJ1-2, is EPEVTQTPSHQVTQMGQEVILRCVPISNHLYFYWYRQILGQKVEFLVSFYNNEISEKSEIFDDQFSVERPDGSNFTLKIRSTKLEDSAMYFCASSVGSINGYTFGSGTRLTVV.

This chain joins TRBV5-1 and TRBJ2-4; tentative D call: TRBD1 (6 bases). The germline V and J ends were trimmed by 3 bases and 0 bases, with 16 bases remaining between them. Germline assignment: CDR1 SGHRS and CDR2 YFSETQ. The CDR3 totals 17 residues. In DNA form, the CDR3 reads TGCGCCAGCAGCTACAGGGAGATGGGCCTAGCCAAAAACATTCAGTACTTC. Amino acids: CASSYREMGLAKNIQYF.

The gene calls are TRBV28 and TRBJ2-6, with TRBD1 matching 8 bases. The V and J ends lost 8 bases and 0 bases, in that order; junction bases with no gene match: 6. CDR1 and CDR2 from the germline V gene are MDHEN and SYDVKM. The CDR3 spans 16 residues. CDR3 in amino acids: CASEDRATSGANVLTF. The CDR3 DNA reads TGTGCCAGCGAGGACAGGGCCACCTCTGGGGCCAACGTCCTGACTTTC.

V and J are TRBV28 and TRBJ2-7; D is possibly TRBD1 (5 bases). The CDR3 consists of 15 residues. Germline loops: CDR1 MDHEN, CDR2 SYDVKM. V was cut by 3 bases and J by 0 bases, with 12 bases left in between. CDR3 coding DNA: TGTGCCAGCAGTTTTCGACAGAGGAGCTCCTACGAGCAGTACTTC. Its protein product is CASSFRQRSSYEQYF.

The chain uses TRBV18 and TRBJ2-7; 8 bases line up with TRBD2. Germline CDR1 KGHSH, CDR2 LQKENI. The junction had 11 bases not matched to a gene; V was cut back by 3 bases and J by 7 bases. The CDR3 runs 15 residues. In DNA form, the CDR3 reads TGTGCCAGCTCACCCGCAGGGCTAGCGGGTGAAGAGCAGTACTTC. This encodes CASSPAGLAGEEQYF.

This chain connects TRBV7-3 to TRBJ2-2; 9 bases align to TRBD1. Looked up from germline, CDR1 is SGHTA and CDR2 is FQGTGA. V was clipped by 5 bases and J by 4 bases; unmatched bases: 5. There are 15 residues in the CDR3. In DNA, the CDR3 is TGTGCCAGCAGCGGAGGGGGACAGGGCACCGGGGAGCTGTTTTTT. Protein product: CASSGGGQGTGELFF.

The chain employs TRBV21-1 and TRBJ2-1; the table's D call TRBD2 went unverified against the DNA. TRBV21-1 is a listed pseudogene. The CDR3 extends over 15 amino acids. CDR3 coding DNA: TGTGCCAGCAGCTCAATTGGGACTTTGTACAATGAGCAGTTCTTC. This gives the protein CASSSIGTLYNEQFF.

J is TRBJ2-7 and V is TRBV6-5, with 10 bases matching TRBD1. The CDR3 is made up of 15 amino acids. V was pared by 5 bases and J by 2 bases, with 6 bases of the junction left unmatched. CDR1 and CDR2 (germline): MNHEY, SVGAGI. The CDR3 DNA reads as TGTGCCAGCAGTCCCCCGGGACAGGGGCCCTACGAGCAGTACTTC. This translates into CASSPPGQGPYEQYF.

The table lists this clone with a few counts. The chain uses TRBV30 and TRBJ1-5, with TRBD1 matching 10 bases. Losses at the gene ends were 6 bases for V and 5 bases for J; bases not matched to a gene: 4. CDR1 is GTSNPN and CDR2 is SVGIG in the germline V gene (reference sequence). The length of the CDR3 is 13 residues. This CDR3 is CACDRGRDQPQHF. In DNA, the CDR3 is TGTGCCTGTGACAGGGGGCGAGATCAGCCCCAGCATTTT.

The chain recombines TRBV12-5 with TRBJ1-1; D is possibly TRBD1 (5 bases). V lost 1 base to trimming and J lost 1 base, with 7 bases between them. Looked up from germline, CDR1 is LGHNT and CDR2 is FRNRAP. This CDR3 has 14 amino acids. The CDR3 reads CASGLDGQNTEAFF. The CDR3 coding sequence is TGTGCTAGTGGTTTGGACGGACAGAACACTGAAGCTTTCTTT.